Ten or more counts support the clone carrying this T cell receptor (beta chain). The antigen remains unidentified. Germline lookup yields CDR1 DFQATT and CDR2 SNEGSKA (reference sequence). This CDR3 region has 15 residues. The entry originates in a study of breast tumors, draining lymph nodes, adjacent tissues. Study-wide results and limits: Luminal-like breast cancer showed significantly greater tumor-nontumor repertoire similarity than basal-like breast cancer did.

MiXCR, run by TCRdb on the multiplex PCR reads, gives a single entry per CDR3 protein. Of 270,000 or so distinct CDR3 sequences in the sample, around 30% were seen once. Axillary draining lymph nodes of breast cancer patients supplied the node samples. The sequenced sample was axillary lymph node tissue. This receptor was obtained from a female donor with breast cancer. Some clones in this sample may be carry-over from other donors' samples. The V gene is TRBV20-1, the J gene TRBJ2-5; D is undetermined. CDR3 sequence (DNA): TGCAGCGCCTCAATGGCAGTAACCTCCCAAGAGACCCAGTACTTC. Translation: CSASMAVTSQETQYF.